These 8 T cell receptor beta chains were all obtained from the same sample, sequenced in a study of control samples from healthy donors and cancer patients. TCRdb's copy holds only in-frame clones and misses some; the assay was immunoSEQ multiplex PCR. The table records 45,000 to 60,000 clones, around 87% of them present only once. Material: PBMCs. All receptors derive from a man aged 55 to 70 with head and neck cancer.

This clone was observed a handful of times. The V gene is TRBV7-5, the J gene TRBJ2-5; the D call of TRBD2 is as the table states it, not checked on the DNA. TRBV7-5 is listed as a pseudogene. This CDR3 has 18 residues. The CDR3 nucleotides are TGTGTCAGAAGCTTAGTACTAGCGGGAGGGGAGTACCAAGAGACCCAGTACTTC. It codes for CVRSLVLAGGEYQETQYF.

This chain uses TRBV24-1 with TRBJ2-1; D not resolved. CDR3 size: 13 residues. Trimming cost V 1 base and J 6 bases, with 6 bases left between them. The V gene's germline CDR1 is KGHDR and CDR2 SFDVKD. The CDR3 here is CATSDFLRNEQFF. The CDR3 DNA is TGTGCCACCAGTGATTTTCTACGCAATGAGCAGTTCTTC.

In regard to this clone: Other DNA sequences in the sample encode the same CDR3. The V gene is TRBV6-5, the J gene TRBJ1-1; 9 positions match TRBD1. Per germline, CDR1 MNHEY and CDR2 SVGAGI. There are 15 residues in the CDR3. J was trimmed by 3 bases and V by 0 bases; bases with no gene match: 2. CDR3 region: CASSYSRQGDTEAFF. DNA for the CDR3: TGTGCCAGCAGTTACTCGAGACAGGGGGACACTGAAGCTTTCTTT.

This clone was picked up one time. The CDR3 DNA sequence: TGTGCCAGCAGCCACACAGATAACACTGAAGCTTTCTTT. It specifies CASSHTDNTEAFF. The chain carries TRBV3-1 (or the pseudogene TRBV3-2) and TRBJ1-1; D is unresolved. Per germline, CDR1 LGHDT and CDR2 YNNKEL (reference sequence). This CDR3 contains 13 residues. Trimming pared 3 bases from V and 2 bases from J, leaving 7 bases between.

The chain has TRBV7-6 and TRBJ2-3; D tentatively reads TRBD1 or TRBD2 (6 bases each). The CDR3 sequence is 16 residues long. Trimming took 5 bases from V and 6 from J, leaving 21 bases between them. The germline V gene encodes CDR1 SGHVS and CDR2 FNYEAQ. CDR3 in DNA: TGTGCCAGCAGCCCCGAAACCGGGGGCCTCGCCGATACGCAGTATTTT. This encodes CASSPETGGLADTQYF.

The V and J genes are TRBV11-2 and TRBJ1-3; the match to TRBD1 covers 7 bases. With 3 bases clipped from V and 4 bases from J, the junction kept 15 bases outside the gene matches. Germline loops: CDR1 SGHAT, CDR2 FQNNGV. The CDR3 is 18 residues long. This CDR3 reads CASSFLHQTGTRGNTIYF. CDR3 DNA: TGTGCCAGCAGCTTCCTTCATCAGACAGGGACTAGAGGAAACACCATATATTTT.

This chain connects TRBV5-1 to TRBJ1-5; a weak D match, TRBD1 (5 bases). With 4 bases removed from V and 2 bases from J, the gap between germline ends came to 13 bases. CDR1 and CDR2 (germline): SGHRS, YFSETQ. CDR3 size: 15 residues. The CDR3 sequence: CASSTGEVGNQPQHF. The CDR3 bases are TGCGCCAGCAGCACGGGGGAGGTCGGCAATCAGCCCCAGCATTTT.

This clone was detected only once. The chain links TRBV15 to TRBJ2-3; D gene uncertain. CDR1 is LNHNV, CDR2 YYDKDF, per germline (reference sequence). Trimming took off 2 bases at V and 0 bases at J, with 9 bases between the two ends. The CDR3 has 15 residues. The CDR3 region is CATSRRLGSTDTQYF. Here the CDR3 DNA reads TGTGCCACCAGCAGACGACTGGGGAGCACAGATACGCAGTATTTT.